This entry lists 19 T cell receptor beta chains sequenced from one sample in a study of radiation and T cells in renal cell carcinoma (dated by TCRdb to about 2020). The time point label, read with the paper, signifies: baseline pretreatment blood. This specimen's treatment or condition label, interpreted: 15 Gy SBRT to primary tumor, nephrectomy 4 weeks later. Preparation of the library involved the immunoSEQ multiplex PCR assay. Not all clones reach the TCRdb copy of this immuneACCESS table, which keeps in-frame sequences only. Checked studies attribute under half of the gap to unresolved V genes and leave the rest unexplained. For this sample the table gives some 150,000 clones, of which over 80% were detected only once. Roughly a quarter of the sample lies in the top ten. Sample: blood, taken from a patient whose treatment included radiotherapy and nephrectomy. The origin of the receptors is a woman between 50 and 59 years old with renal cell carcinoma.

The rearrangement uses TRBV15 and TRBJ2-7; D not resolved. CDR3 length equals 13 residues. Germline loops: CDR1 LNHNV, CDR2 YYDKDF (reference sequence). V lost 0 bases to trimming and J lost 3 bases, with 6 bases between them. In DNA form, the CDR3 reads TGTGCCACCAGCAGAGACAGGCGCTACGAGCAGTACTTC. This sequence encodes CATSRDRRYEQYF.

As to this clone: Other nucleotide sequences in the sample specify the same CDR3. The V gene is TRBV19, the J gene TRBJ1-1; perhaps TRBD1 as D (6 bases). Deletions cut 3 bases from V and 4 bases from J, with 15 bases between. Germline CDR1 reads LNHDA; CDR2 reads SQIVND (reference sequence). The CDR3 is made up of 15 amino acids. The CDR3 region is CASSIVGGEGTEAFF. The CDR3 nucleotides are TGTGCCAGTAGTATCGTCGGGGGCGAAGGCACTGAAGCTTTCTTT.

CDR3 bases: TGTGCCAGTAGAGGGGGGGACAGGACCCCCGCGGGCAATCAGCCCCAGCATTTT. Translated, it gives CASRGGDRTPAGNQPQHF. The chain employs TRBV19 and TRBJ1-5; 8 nucleotides align to TRBD1. V dropped 6 bases and J dropped 2; count of bases not matched to a gene: 15. The germline V gene encodes CDR1 LNHDA and CDR2 SQIVND (reference sequence). This CDR3 region has 18 residues. Based on the CDR3 plus reference TRBV19 and TRBJ1-5, the full variable domain is DGGITQSPKYLFRKEGQNVTLSCEQNLNHDAMYWYRQDPGQGLRLIYYSQIVNDFQKGDIAEGYSVSREKKESFPLTVTSAQKNPTAFYLCASRGGDRTPAGNQPQHFGDGTRLSIL.

The rearrangement joins TRBV7-2 to TRBJ2-5; the D gene is possibly TRBD2 (5 bases). CDR1 and CDR2 (germline): SGHTA, FQGNSA. V lost 2 bases, J lost 1 base, and 8 bases lay in between. The CDR3 loop spans 14 amino acids. This chain's CDR3 is CASSLLGVQETQYF. The CDR3 DNA is TGTGCCAGCAGCTTACTCGGGGTCCAAGAGACCCAGTACTTC.

This clone turned up a few times. V and J are TRBV5-1 and TRBJ2-1, with D maybe TRBD2 (6 bases). V shed 5 bases and J shed 6 bases, with 12 bases lying between them. The CDR3 totals 13 residues. Germline V gene data show CDR1 as SGHRS and CDR2 as YFSETQ. CDR3 sequence (DNA): TGCGCCAGCAGATCGGGGGATCGCAATGAGCAGTTCTTC. Its protein is CASRSGDRNEQFF.

The rearrangement uses TRBV6-6 and TRBJ2-3; D is perhaps TRBD1 (5 bases). CDR1 is MNHNY, CDR2 SVGAGI, per germline (reference sequence). CDR3 length: 16 amino acids. Trimming pared 0 bases from V and 2 bases from J, leaving 12 bases between. For the CDR3, the DNA is TGTGCCAGCAGTTACTCGTCGCGGACAAACACAGATACGCAGTATTTT. Its translation is CASSYSSRTNTDTQYF.

The rearrangement joins TRBV7-6 to TRBJ2-7; TRBD2 aligns across 7 bases. V was pared by 5 bases and J by 0 bases, with 10 bases of the junction left unmatched. The CDR3 has 16 amino acids. The germline V gene encodes CDR1 SGHVS and CDR2 FNYEAQ. The CDR3 bases are TGTGCCAGCAGCCCACGAAGCGGGACGACCTCCTACGAGCAGTACTTC. It encodes CASSPRSGTTSYEQYF. Based on the CDR3 plus reference TRBV7-6 and TRBJ2-7, the full variable domain is GAGVSQSPRYKVTKRGQDVALRCDPISGHVSLYWYRQALGQGPEFLTYFNYEAQQDKSGLPNDRFSAERPEGSISTLTIQRTEQRDSAMYRCASSPRSGTTSYEQYFGPGTRLTVT.

This chain links TRBV19 with TRBJ1-5, with D tentatively TRBD1 (5 bases). V lost 7 bases, J lost 3 bases, and 16 bases lay in between. Germline CDR1 and CDR2: LNHDA and SQIVND (reference sequence). The CDR3 has 15 amino acids. The CDR3 loop is CASIRYGGSNQPQHF. The CDR3 bases are TGTGCCAGTATTAGATACGGGGGGTCCAATCAGCCCCAGCATTTT.

The genes are TRBV10-1 and TRBJ2-7; D gene ambiguous. The CDR3 has 13 amino acids. In germline, CDR1 is WNHNN, CDR2 SYGVQD (reference sequence). V shed 0 bases and J shed 6 bases, with 9 bases lying between them. The CDR3: CASSESVVVEQYF. CDR3 nucleotide sequence: TGCGCCAGCAGTGAGTCGGTGGTGGTCGAGCAGTACTTC.

V gene TRBV5-1 combines with J gene TRBJ2-7, with 8 positions matching TRBD1. The CDR3 sequence is 16 residues long. V lost 4 bases to trimming and J lost 0 bases; unmatched junction nucleotides: 9. The V gene's germline CDR1 is SGHRS and CDR2 YFSETQ. The CDR3 DNA reads as TGCGCCAGCAGCGGCTTGCACAGGGGGGACTCCTACGAGCAGTACTTC. Translating it yields CASSGLHRGDSYEQYF. Full variable domain (rest looked up from reference TRBV5-1 and TRBJ2-7): KAGVTQTPRYLIKTRGQQVTLSCSPISGHRSVSWYQQTPGQGLQFLFEYFSETQRNKGNFPGRFSGRQFSNSRSEMNVSTLELGDSALYLCASSGLHRGDSYEQYFGPGTRLTVT.

This clone came up a few times. The V and J genes are TRBV6-1 and TRBJ1-4; the D is unclear. Deletions cut 7 bases from V and 6 bases from J, with 15 bases between. Per germline, CDR1 MNHNS and CDR2 SASEGT. The CDR3 runs 14 residues. CDR3 DNA: TGTGCCAGCAACCTAGGGAGCTCCGATGAAAAACTGTTTTTT. Encoded protein: CASNLGSSDEKLFF.

This clone was counted only a few times. The chain combines TRBV30 with TRBJ1-1, with no clear D. Trimming left V 5 bases short and J 0 bases short, with 10 bases between. The CDR3 consists of 13 residues. CDR1 GTSNPN and CDR2 SVGIG come from the germline V gene (reference sequence). The CDR3 DNA reads TGTGCCTGGGGGAGGGAGATGAACACTGAAGCTTTCTTT. This translates into CAWGREMNTEAFF.

The chain carries TRBV27 and TRBJ2-3; 9 bases are a match to TRBD2. V was pared by 9 bases and J by 3 bases, with 13 bases of the junction left unmatched. Germline V gene data show CDR1 as MNHEY and CDR2 as SMNVEV (reference sequence). This CDR3 has 16 residues. The CDR3 is CARVIAGEEGTDTQYF. As DNA, the CDR3 is TGTGCCAGGGTTATAGCGGGAGAGGAGGGGACAGATACGCAGTATTTT.

The count of this clone is one. The chain has TRBV5-1 and TRBJ1-3; the match to TRBD1 covers 9 bases. V trimming: 4 bases; J trimming: 4 bases; junction bases outside the gene matches: 3. CDR1 SGHRS and CDR2 YFSETQ come from the germline V gene. The CDR3 covers 14 residues. The CDR3 region is CASSRDREGNTIYF. In DNA, the CDR3 is TGCGCCAGCAGCCGGGACAGGGAAGGAAACACCATATATTTT.

The rearrangement uses TRBV6-1 and TRBJ1-1; D not certain. There are 15 residues in the CDR3. The germline CDR1 and CDR2 sequences are MNHNS and SASEGT. Trimming took 0 bases from V and 10 from J, leaving 18 bases between them. DNA for the CDR3: TGTGCCAGCAGTGAAGCTTCACACGTCCCCACCGGAGCTTTCTTT. It encodes CASSEASHVPTGAFF.

V and J are TRBV19 and TRBJ2-3; tentative D call: TRBD1 (6 bases). The CDR3 is 14 amino acids. Between the trimmed V and J ends, which lost 2 bases and 3 bases, there was a span of 9 bases. Germline V CDR1 and CDR2: LNHDA, SQIVND (reference sequence). The CDR3 protein is CASSIPDRTDTQYF. CDR3 DNA: TGTGCCAGTAGTATACCAGACAGGACAGATACGCAGTATTTT.

The genes are TRBV6-5 and TRBJ2-7; D may match TRBD1 or TRBD2 (5 bases each). V was trimmed by 7 bases and J by 1 base, leaving 17 bases between them. CDR3 length equals 15 residues. Germline lookup yields CDR1 MNHEY and CDR2 SVGAGI. The CDR3 loop reads CASTQRGRASYEQYF. CDR3 nucleotide sequence: TGTGCCAGCACCCAAAGGGGACGGGCGTCCTACGAGCAGTACTTC.

The chain has TRBV5-1 and TRBJ2-6; 7 nucleotides align to TRBD1. The CDR3 sequence is 18 residues long. Germline V gene lookup returns CDR1 SGHRS and CDR2 YFSETQ. V lost 6 bases, J lost 0 bases, and 12 bases stayed unmatched. CDR3 protein: CASTSRDSLSSGANVLTF. CDR3 in DNA: TGCGCCAGCACATCTAGGGACAGCCTCAGCTCTGGGGCCAACGTCCTGACTTTC. The full variable domain, completed using reference TRBV5-1 and TRBJ2-6, is KAGVTQTPRYLIKTRGQQVTLSCSPISGHRSVSWYQQTPGQGLQFLFEYFSETQRNKGNFPGRFSGRQFSNSRSEMNVSTLELGDSALYLCASTSRDSLSSGANVLTFGAGSRLTVL.

This clone was counted a single time. This sequence joins TRBV5-1 and TRBJ1-5; TRBD1 matches 8 bases. V shed 3 bases and J 2 bases; nucleotides not matched to a gene: 1. CDR3 length: 14 residues. CDR1 SGHRS and CDR2 YFSETQ come from the germline V gene. Here the CDR3 DNA reads TGCGCCAGCAGCTCGACAGGGGGCAATCAGCCCCAGCATTTT. It yields the protein CASSSTGGNQPQHF.